What follows describes a single T cell receptor beta chain. Documented time point: baseline, week 1 (first vaccination visit). Treatment here: pre-vaccination baseline after standard-of-care therapy. Produced via immunoSEQ multiplex PCR; TCRdb's table is partial and in-frame only. The table has approximately 16,000 clones, about 95% seen once; the top ten hold 3.6%. The source of the sample is a study of a mutant IDH1 vaccine in newly diagnosed glioma. This specimen consisted of peripheral blood mononuclear cells (PBMCs), obtained from a glioma patient treated with radiotherapy, temozolomide or both. The source is a woman between 18 and 29 years old with glioma. Some clones in this sample may be carry-over from other donors' samples.

The CDR3 sequence: CASSLGGDRLSYGYTF. In nucleotides, the CDR3 is TGTGCCAGCAGCTTAGGAGGGGACAGACTATCCTATGGCTACACCTTC. V is TRBV7-9 and J is TRBJ1-2; 7 bases align to TRBD1. Germline lookup yields CDR1 SEHNR and CDR2 FQNEAQ (reference sequence). The CDR3 runs 16 residues. J was trimmed by 4 bases and V by 1 base; bases with no gene match: 9.